This is a list of T cell receptor beta chains from one sample in a study of cytomegalovirus exposure and HLA in healthy donors. Method: immunoSEQ multiplex PCR; TCRdb's copy keeps in-frame clones and lacks some. The sample records approximately 180,000 clones, 70% to 90% being singletons. Sequencing used PBMCs. These receptors originate from a woman in her thirties in good health and CMV-seronegative. CDR3s leave out the opening cysteine and the closing phenylalanine or tryptophan.

ASSLGLGQTYEQY TRBV7-7 13 TRBJ2-7
ASSYSSGYYEQY TRBV6-6 12 TRBJ2-7
ASSRTEPIYEQY TRBV7-8 12 TRBJ2-7
ASTAGTAAF TRBV28 9 TRBJ1-1
ASSPARAGGYTGELF TRBV4-3 15 TRBJ2-2
ASSLLAGTNNEQF TRBV5-1 13 TRBJ2-1
ASSPTSSTYNEQF TRBV5-1 13 TRBJ2-1
ASSLGRAPRGETQY TRBV7-9 14 TRBJ2-5
ASRGDSLAKNIQY TRBV2 13 TRBJ2-4
ASSVGQAITDTQY TRBV9 13 TRBJ2-3
ASSHMDRYTEAF TRBV4-1 12 TRBJ1-1
ASTLGTSPYEQY TRBV9 12 TRBJ2-7
ATSRKLDSASNPPQH TRBV15 15 TRBJ1-5
ASRKTSAQETQY TRBV5-1 12 TRBJ2-5
SSSKQGAGDTQY TRBV7-9 12 TRBJ2-3
ASSEGLLSSTDTQY TRBV9 14 TRBJ2-3
ASSQATSGGQGTQY TRBV4-3 14 TRBJ2-3
ASRPQGLSTDTQY TRBV5-4 13 TRBJ2-3
AGRGGAGTEAF TRBV28 11 TRBJ1-1
ASAPGRHYEQY TRBV27 11 TRBJ2-7
ASSFAGIQETQY TRBV6-1 12 TRBJ2-5
ASSEARLVAGELF TRBV2 13 TRBJ2-2